This record concerns one T cell receptor (beta chain) sequence. Its antigen is not known. The data belong to a study of cytomegalovirus exposure and HLA in healthy donors. Study-level points and caveats: The majority of TCR sequences were rare, yet some public TCRs appeared in many donors. Donor immune exposure was known only as CMV serostatus.

The PCR used 60 Vbeta and 13 Jbeta primers. Produced via immunoSEQ multiplex PCR; TCRdb's table is partial and in-frame only. The table records roughly 290,000 clones, about four fifths of them present only once. The source material was PBMCs. This clonotype was obtained from a girl between 2 and 10 years old in good health and CMV-seronegative.

In nucleotides, the CDR3 is TGTGCCAGCAGCACCCCTAGGGGGTATTCTTCTGGCTACACCTTC. Its translation: CASSTPRGYSSGYTF. The chain recombines TRBV11-2 with TRBJ1-2; perhaps TRBD1 as D (6 bases). The CDR3 runs to 15 residues. Trimming shortened V by 5 bases and J by 7 bases, and 20 bases separated the two germline ends. Germline assignment: CDR1 SGHAT and CDR2 FQNNGV.